This TCR beta chain was observed in a study of siplizumab effects on memory and regulatory T cells (dated by TCRdb to the late 2010s). For context, the study as a whole: The study looked at the effect of siplizumab, an anti-CD2 antibody, on alloreactive T-cell subsets in allogeneic mixed lymphocyte reactions made from human PBMCs.

Library creation used the immunoSEQ multiplex PCR assay. The deep sequencing platform assayed about 10^5 TCR templates per sample. Genomic DNA extracted from sorted T cells was used for TCRbeta CDR3 sequencing. Processing in the source paper ran as follows. The R programming language was used for clonal analysis of the TCRbeta CDR3 data. Comparing unstimulated samples against CFSE-low samples taken after the reaction was how alloreactive CD4+ and CD8+ clones were defined. Regulatory or non-regulatory origin was assigned to alloreactive CD4+ clones by matching of sequences to sorted unstimulated Treg and non-Treg repertoires. TCRdb limited this immuneACCESS table to in-frame rearrangements with V and J called. A share of clones is missing; checked studies link under half to unresolved V genes, and the rest is unexplained. The DNA was the basis for D and trimming; V, J and clone size are from that table. In all, the sample holds about 82,000 clones, and 87% of those were seen once. In total, the top ten clones hold about 1.4% of the sample.

The paper's findings and limits, for the study overall: For roughly 75-96% of proliferating CD4+ or CD8+ clones, no naive or memory phenotype could be assigned. Sequences below about 10^-5 frequency were poorly captured, so only a minor fraction of alloreactive clones could be mapped to unstimulated subsets. Of the alloreactive CD4+ clones that could be mapped, the Treg-derived share averaged about 63% with siplizumab compared with 26.9% in control reactions. Whether proliferating Tregs from siplizumab cultures actually had suppressive function was not functionally confirmed. Siplizumab significantly reduced the cumulative frequency of alloreactive sequences traceable to unstimulated CD4+ memory T cells. Compared with memory T cells, unstimulated naive T cells appeared more diverse, and naive cells seemed to make a substantial contribution to the alloresponse.

Sorted unstimulated T cells and proliferating T cells recovered from mixed lymphocyte reactions were subjected to TCRbeta CDR3 sequencing. Fresh whole blood from around 11 HLA-typed healthy donors was used to isolate PBMCs. To map where alloreactive clones came from, CD4+ regulatory T cells in the unstimulated state were FACS-sorted. Turning to this clone: Its specific antigen is unknown. No base qualities exist here, and no much larger clone lies one base off it.

Its CDR3 holds 16 amino acids, cysteine through phenylalanine. The sequence is cut down to CDR3 DNA, 48 bases in frame from base 1. As encoded in the germline V gene, CDR1 is LGHNA while CDR2 is YSLEER. V drops 6 bases and J drops 4 bases, leaving 18 bases in between. Specimen: Tregs sorted from blood. This sequence was found in a human donor in good health. Recombination connected TRBV4-3 to TRBJ2-2; the D gene is perhaps TRBD2, from 6 matching bases. Read as DNA, the sequence is TGCGCCAGCAGTCAGAAGACGGGGGTGCCCACCGGGGAGCTGTTTTTT. This yields the protein CASSQKTGVPTGELFF.